This T cell receptor (beta chain) was sequenced in a study of T-cell reconstitution after alpha-beta-depleted transplantation in children. Researchers prepared the TCRbeta library using unique molecular identifiers, the study reports. One entry per CDR3 protein, called by TCRdb with MiXCR from the PCR reads. This table holds about 600,000 distinct CDR3 sequences, roughly a tenth found once. The V gene end was trimmed by 0 bases and the J gene end by 5 bases; junction bases not matched to a gene: 4. Per the germline V gene, CDR1 is SGHRS and CDR2 is YFSETQ. The CDR3 is made up of 17 amino acids. This specimen consisted of PBMCs from the stem cell graft donor, obtained from the stem cell graft. The chain combines TRBV5-1 with TRBJ2-1; TRBD2 matches at 14 bases. The sequence was obtained from a human donor who donated a stem cell graft to a child with acute myeloid leukemia. The CDR3 DNA sequence: TGCGCCAGCAGCTTGGACCCGGGACTAGCGGGAGACAATGAGCAGTTCTTC. The encoded protein is CASSLDPGLAGDNEQFF.